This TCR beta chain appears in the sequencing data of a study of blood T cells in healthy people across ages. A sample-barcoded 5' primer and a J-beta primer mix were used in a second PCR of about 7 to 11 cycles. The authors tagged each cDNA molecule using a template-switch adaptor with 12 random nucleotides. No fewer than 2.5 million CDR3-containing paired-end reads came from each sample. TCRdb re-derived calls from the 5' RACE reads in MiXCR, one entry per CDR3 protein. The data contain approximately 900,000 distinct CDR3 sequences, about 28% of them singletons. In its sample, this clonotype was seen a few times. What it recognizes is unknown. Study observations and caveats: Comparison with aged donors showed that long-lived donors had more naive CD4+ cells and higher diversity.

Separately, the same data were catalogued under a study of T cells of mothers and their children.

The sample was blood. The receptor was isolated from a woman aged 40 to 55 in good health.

The CDR3 DNA reads TGTGCCAGCAGTTTAGTTCAGGGGACCAAAAACATTCAGTACTTC. It translates to CASSLVQGTKNIQYF. The chain employs TRBV12-3 or TRBV12-4 and TRBJ2-4; TRBD1 might be the D (6 bases). Trimming removed 1 base at V and 2 bases at J, with 9 bases between. The CDR3 has 15 amino acids.